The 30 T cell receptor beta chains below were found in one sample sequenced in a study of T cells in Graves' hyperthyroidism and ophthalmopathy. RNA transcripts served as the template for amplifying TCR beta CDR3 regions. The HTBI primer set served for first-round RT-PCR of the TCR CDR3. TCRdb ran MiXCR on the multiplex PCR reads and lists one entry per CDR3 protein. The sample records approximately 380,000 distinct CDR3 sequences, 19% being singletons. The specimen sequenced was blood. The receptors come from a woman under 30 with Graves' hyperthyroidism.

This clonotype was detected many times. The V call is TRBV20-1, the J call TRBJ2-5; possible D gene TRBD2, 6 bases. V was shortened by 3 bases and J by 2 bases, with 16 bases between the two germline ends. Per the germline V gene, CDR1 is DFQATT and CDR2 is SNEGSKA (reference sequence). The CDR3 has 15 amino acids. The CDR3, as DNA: TGCAGTGCTAGGGGACCCCTAGCGCAACAAGAGACCCAGTACTTC. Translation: CSARGPLAQQETQYF.

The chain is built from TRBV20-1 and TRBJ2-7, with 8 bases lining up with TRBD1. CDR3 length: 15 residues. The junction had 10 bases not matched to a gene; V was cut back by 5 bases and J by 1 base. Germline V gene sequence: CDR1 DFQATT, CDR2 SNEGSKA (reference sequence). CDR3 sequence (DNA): TGCAGTGCTGATCCCGCCGGGACAGGTTCCTACGAGCAGTACTTC. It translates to CSADPAGTGSYEQYF.

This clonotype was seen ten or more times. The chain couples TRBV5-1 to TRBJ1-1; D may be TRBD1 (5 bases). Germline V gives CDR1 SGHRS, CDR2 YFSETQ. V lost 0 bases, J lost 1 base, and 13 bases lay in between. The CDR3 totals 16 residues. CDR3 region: CASSLAAVGPNTEAFF. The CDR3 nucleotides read TGCGCCAGCAGCTTGGCGGCAGTGGGGCCGAACACTGAAGCTTTCTTT.

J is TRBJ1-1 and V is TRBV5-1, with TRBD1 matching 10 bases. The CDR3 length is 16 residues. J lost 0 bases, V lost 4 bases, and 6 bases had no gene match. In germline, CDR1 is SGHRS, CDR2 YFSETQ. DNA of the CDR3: TGCGCCAGCAGCCCCCGGACAGGGGGGGTGAACACTGAAGCTTTCTTT. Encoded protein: CASSPRTGGVNTEAFF.

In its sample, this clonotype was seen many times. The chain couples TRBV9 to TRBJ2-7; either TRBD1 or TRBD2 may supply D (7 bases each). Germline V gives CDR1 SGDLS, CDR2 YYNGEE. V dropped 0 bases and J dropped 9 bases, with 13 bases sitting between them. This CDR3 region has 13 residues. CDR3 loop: CASSVGEGAPQYF. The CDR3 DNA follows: TGTGCCAGCAGCGTAGGGGAGGGGGCCCCGCAGTACTTC.

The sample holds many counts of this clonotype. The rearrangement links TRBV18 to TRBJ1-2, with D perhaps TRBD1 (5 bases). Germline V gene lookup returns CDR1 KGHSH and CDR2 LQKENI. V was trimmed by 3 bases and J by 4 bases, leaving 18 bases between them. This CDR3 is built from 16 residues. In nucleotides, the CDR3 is TGTGCCAGCTCACCGGGATCACTCCCCCAGGGCTATGGCTACACCTTC. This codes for CASSPGSLPQGYGYTF.

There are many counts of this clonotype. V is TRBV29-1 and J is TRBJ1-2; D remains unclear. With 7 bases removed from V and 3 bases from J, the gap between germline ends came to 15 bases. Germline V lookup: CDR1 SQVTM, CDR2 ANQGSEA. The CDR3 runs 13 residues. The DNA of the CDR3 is TGCAGCGCGCTCAACATTCTCGACTATGGCTACACCTTC. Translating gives CSALNILDYGYTF. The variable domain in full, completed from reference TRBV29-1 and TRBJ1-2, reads SAVISQKPSRDICQRGTSLTIQCQVDSQVTMMFWYRQQPGQSLTLIATANQGSEATYESGFVIDKFPISRPNLTFSTLTVSNMSPEDSSIYLCSALNILDYGYTFGSGTRLTVV.

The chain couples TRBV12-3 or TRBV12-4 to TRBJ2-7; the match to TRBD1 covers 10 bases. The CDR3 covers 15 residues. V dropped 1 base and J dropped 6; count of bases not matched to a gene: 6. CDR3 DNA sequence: TGTGCCAGCAGTTTAGGCCGCGGGACAGGGGCCGAGCAGTACTTC. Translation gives CASSLGRGTGAEQYF.

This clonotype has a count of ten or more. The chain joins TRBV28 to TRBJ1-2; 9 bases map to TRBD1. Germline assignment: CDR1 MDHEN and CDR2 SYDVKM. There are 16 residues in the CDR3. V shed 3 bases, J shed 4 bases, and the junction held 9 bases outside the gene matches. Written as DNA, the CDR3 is TGTGCCAGCAGTTTTATTCGGGACAGGGCCCCCTATGGCTACACCTTC. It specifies CASSFIRDRAPYGYTF.

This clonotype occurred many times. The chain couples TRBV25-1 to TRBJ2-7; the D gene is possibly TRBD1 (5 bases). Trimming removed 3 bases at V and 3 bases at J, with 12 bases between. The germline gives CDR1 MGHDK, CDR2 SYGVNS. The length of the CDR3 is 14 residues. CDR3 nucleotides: TGTGCCAGCAGTGATCCCAGGGAAAGCTACGAGCAGTACTTC. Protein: CASSDPRESYEQYF.

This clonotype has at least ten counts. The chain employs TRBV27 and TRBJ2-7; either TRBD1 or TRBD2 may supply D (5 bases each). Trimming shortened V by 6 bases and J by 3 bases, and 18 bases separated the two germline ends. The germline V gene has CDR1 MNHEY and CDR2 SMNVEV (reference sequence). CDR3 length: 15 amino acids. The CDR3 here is CASRGPGTVSYEQYF. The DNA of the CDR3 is TGTGCCAGCAGAGGCCCCGGGACCGTTAGCTACGAGCAGTACTTC.

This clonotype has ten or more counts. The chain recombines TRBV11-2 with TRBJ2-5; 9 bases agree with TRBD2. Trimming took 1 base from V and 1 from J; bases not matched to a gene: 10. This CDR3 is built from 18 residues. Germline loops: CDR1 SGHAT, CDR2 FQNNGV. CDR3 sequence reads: CASSLVLRRGGPQETQYF. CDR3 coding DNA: TGTGCCAGCAGCTTAGTCTTGAGGCGGGGGGGCCCCCAAGAGACCCAGTACTTC.

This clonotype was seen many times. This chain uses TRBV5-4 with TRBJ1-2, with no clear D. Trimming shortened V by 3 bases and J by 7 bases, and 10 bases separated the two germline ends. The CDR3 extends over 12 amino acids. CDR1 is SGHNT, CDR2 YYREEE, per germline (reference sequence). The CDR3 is CASSSPRSGYTF. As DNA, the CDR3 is TGTGCCAGCAGCTCGCCTCGGAGTGGCTACACCTTC.

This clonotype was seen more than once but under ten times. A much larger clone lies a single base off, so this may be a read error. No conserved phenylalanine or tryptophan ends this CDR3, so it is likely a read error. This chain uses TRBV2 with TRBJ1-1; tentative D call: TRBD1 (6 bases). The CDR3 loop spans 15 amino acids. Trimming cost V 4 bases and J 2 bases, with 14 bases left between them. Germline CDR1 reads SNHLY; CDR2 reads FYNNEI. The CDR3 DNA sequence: TGTGCCAGCAGTGCGTGGAGGGGGGCAAACACTGAAGCTTTCGTT. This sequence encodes CASSAWRGANTEAFV.

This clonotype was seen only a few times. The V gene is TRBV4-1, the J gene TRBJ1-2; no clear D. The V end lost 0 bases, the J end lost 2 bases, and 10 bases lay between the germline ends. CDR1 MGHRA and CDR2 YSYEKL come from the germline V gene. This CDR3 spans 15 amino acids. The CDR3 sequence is CASSQDARENYGYTF. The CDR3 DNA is TGCGCCAGCAGCCAAGATGCGAGAGAAAACTATGGCTACACCTTC.

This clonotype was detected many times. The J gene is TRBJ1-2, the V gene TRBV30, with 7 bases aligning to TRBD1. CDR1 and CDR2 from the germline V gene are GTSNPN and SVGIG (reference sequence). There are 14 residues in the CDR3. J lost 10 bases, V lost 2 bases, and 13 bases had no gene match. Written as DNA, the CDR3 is TGTGCCTGGAGTCGGGACAGACGAGGACGTGACTACACCTTC. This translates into CAWSRDRRGRDYTF.

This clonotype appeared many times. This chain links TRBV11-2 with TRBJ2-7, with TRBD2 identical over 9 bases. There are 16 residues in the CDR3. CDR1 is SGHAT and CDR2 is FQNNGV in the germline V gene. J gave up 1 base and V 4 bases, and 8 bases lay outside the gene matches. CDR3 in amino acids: CASSSRRGGGSYEQYF. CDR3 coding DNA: TGTGCCAGCAGCTCCCGGCGGGGGGGAGGATCCTACGAGCAGTACTTC.

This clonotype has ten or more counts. The CDR3 DNA reads as TGCAGTGCTAGAGATTTTCGGGGGGACGAAGCTTTCTTT. It codes for CSARDFRGDEAFF. The V gene is TRBV20-1, the J gene TRBJ1-1; maybe TRBD1 (5 bases). V lost 0 bases, J lost 8 bases, and 13 bases lay in between. CDR1 is DFQATT and CDR2 is SNEGSKA in the germline V gene (reference sequence). The CDR3 length is 13 residues.

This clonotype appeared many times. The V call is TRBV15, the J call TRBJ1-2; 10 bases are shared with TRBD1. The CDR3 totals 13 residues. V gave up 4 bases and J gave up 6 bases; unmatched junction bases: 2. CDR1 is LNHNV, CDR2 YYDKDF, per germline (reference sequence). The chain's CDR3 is CATSTGQGNGYTF. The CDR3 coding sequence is TGTGCCACCAGCACGGGACAGGGGAATGGCTACACCTTC.

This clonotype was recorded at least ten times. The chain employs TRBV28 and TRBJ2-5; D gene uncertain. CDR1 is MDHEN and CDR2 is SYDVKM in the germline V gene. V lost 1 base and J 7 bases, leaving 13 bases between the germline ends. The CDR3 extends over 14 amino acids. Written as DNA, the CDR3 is TGTGCCAGCAGTTTATCAGGCGGATTAACGACCCAGTACTTC. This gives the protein CASSLSGGLTTQYF.

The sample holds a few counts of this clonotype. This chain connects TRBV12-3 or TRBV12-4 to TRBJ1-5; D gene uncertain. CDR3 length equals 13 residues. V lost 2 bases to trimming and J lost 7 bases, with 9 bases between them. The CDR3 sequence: CASSLQPRQPQHF. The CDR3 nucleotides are TGTGCCAGCAGTTTACAACCCAGACAGCCCCAGCATTTT.

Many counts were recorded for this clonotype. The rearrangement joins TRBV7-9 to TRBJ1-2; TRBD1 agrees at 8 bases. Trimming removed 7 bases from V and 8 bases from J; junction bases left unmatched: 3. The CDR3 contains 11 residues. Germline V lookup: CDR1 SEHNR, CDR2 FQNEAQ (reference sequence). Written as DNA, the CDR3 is TGTGCCAGCACCAGACAGGGGGGCTACACCTTC. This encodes CASTRQGGYTF.

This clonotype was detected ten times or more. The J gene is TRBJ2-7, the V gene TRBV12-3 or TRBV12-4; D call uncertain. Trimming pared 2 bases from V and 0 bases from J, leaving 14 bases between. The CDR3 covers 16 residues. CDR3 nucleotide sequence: TGTGCCAGCAGTTTACTAGACGGTACAAGCTCCTACGAGCAGTACTTC. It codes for CASSLLDGTSSYEQYF.

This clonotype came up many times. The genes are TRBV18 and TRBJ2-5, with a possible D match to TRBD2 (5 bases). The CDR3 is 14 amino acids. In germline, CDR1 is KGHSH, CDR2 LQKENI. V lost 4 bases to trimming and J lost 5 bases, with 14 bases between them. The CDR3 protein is CASSLAEAWETQYF. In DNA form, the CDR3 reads TGTGCCAGCTCACTCGCGGAGGCTTGGGAGACCCAGTACTTC.

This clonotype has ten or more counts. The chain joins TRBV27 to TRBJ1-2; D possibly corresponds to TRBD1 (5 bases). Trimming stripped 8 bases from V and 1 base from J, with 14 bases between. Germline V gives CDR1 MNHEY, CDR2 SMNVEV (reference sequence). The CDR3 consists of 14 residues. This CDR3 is CASQSGTGNYGYTF. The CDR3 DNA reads TGTGCCAGCCAATCCGGGACTGGTAACTATGGCTACACCTTC.

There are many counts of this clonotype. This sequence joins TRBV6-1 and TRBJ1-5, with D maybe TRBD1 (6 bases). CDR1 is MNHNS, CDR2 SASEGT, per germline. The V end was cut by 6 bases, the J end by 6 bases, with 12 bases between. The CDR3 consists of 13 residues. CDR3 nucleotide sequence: TGTGCCAGCAGCCGACAGGAGAGTCAGCCCCAGCATTTT. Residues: CASSRQESQPQHF.

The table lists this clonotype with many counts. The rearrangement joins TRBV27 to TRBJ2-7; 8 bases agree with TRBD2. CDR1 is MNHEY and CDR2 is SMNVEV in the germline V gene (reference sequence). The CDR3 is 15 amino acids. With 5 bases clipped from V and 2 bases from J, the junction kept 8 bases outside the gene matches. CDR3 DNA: TGTGCCAGCAGTACATCCGGGGGGGCCCCCTACGAGCAGTACTTC. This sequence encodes CASSTSGGAPYEQYF.

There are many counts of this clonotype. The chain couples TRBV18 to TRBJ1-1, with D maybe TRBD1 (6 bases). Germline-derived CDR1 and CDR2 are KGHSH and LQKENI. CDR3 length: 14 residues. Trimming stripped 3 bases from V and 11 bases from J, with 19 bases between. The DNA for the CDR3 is TGTGCCAGCTCACCCCCGGGACATATGAGTCGCGCTTTCTTT. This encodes CASSPPGHMSRAFF.

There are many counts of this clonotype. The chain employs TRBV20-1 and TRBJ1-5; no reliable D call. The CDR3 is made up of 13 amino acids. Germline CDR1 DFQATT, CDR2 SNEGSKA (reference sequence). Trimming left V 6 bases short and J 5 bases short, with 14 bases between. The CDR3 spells CSAQTAPDQPQHF. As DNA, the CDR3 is TGCAGTGCCCAAACAGCCCCCGATCAGCCCCAGCATTTT.

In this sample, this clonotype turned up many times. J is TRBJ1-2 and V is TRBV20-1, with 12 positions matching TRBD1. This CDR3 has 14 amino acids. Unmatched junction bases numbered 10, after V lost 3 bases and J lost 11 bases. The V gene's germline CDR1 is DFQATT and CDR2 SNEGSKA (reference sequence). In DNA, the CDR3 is TGCAGTGCTAGGGAGGGACAGGGGGCAACTCGGTACACCTTC. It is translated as CSAREGQGATRYTF.